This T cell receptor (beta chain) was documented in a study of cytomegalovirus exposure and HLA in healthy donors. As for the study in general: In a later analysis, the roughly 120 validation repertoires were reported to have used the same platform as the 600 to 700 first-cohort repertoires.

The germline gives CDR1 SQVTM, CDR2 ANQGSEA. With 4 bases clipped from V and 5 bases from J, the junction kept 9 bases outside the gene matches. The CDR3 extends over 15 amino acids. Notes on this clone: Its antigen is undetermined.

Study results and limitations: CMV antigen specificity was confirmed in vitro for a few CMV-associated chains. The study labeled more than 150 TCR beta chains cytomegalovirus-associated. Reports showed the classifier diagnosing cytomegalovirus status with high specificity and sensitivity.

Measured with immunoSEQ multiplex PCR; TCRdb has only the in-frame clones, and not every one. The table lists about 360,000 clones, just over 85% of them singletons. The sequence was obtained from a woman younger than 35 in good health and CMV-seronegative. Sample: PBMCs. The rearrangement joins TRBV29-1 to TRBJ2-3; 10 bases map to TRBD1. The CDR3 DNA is TGCAGCGTTGTGGATGACAGGGGGCGTAAAGATACGCAGTATTTT. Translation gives CSVVDDRGRKDTQYF.